This TCR beta chain was recovered during a study of cytomegalovirus exposure and HLA in healthy donors. General study findings and limits: Per a later analysis, under 20,000 TCR beta sequences showed association with HLA alleles at 0.05 false discovery rate. According to the study, 160 or so TCR beta chains were cytomegalovirus-associated. TCR beta V- and J-gene trimming was later associated with a missense DCLRE1C variant. Clonal expansion was found to be greater in HLA-associated TCR beta chains than in equally common others in a later analysis.

Concerning this clone: The antigen is undetermined.

This CDR3 has 15 residues. J was trimmed by 3 bases and V by 3 bases; bases with no gene match: 5. CDR1 and CDR2 from the germline V gene are MDHEN and SYDVKM. The PCR had 60 Vbeta and 13 Jbeta primers. TCRdb keeps only in-frame clones here, not all; method: immunoSEQ multiplex PCR. The sample carries 75,000 to 100,000 clones, about 70% recorded once. This sequence originates from a female donor in good health and CMV-seronegative. Sequencing was carried out using PBMCs. The gene calls are TRBV28 and TRBJ2-5, with 9 bases identical to TRBD2. CDR3 nucleotides: TGTGCCAGCAGTTTTATGGCTAGCGGGGAAGAGACCCAGTACTTC. It translates to CASSFMASGEETQYF.